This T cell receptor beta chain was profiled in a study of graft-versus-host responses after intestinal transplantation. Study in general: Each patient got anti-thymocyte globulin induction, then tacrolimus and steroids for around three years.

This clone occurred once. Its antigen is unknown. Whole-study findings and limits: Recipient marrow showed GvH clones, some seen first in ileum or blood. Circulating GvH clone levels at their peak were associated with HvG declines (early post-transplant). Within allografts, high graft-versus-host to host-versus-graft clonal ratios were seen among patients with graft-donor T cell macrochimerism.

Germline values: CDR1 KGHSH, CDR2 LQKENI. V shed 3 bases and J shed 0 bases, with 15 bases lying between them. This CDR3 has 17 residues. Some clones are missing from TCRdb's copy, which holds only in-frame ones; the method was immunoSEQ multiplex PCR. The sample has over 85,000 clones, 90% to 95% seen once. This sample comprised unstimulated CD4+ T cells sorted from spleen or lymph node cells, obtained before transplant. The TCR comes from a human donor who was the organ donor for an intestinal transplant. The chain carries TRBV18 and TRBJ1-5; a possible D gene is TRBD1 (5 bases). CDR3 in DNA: TGTGCCAGCTCACCGCGGAAATCCGGGGGTAGCAATCAGCCCCAGCATTTT. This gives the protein CASSPRKSGGSNQPQHF. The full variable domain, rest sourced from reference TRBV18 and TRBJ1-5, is NAGVMQNPRHLVRRRGQEARLRCSPMKGHSHVYWYRQLPEEGLKFMVYLQKENIIDESGMPKERFSAEFPKEGPSILRIQQVVRGDSAAYFCASSPRKSGGSNQPQHFGDGTRLSIL.